This T cell receptor (beta chain) appears in the sequencing data of a study of Graves' ophthalmopathy and Graves' hyperthyroidism. It was from about 10 ml of fresh peripheral blood that the PBMCs came. Looked up from germline, CDR1 is LGHNA and CDR2 is YSLEER. This CDR3 comprises 16 residues. Trimming left V 1 base short and J 3 bases short, with 16 bases between. Investigators amplified TCR beta CDR3 regions from RNA transcripts. First-round RT-PCR used HTBI primers; second-round multiplex PCR followed. TCRdb reprocessed the multiplex PCR reads via MiXCR and lists one record per CDR3 protein. This table has almost 750,000 distinct CDR3 sequences, roughly 41% appearing once.

This TCR derives from an adult man with Graves' ophthalmopathy. The chain combines TRBV4-3 with TRBJ2-7; possible D gene TRBD1, 5 bases. The sample was peripheral blood. In nucleotides, the CDR3 is TGCGCCAGCAGCCAAGTAAGCAAGACAGAAAGCTACGAGCAGTACTTC. This gives the protein CASSQVSKTESYEQYF.